This passage covers 29 T cell receptor beta chains from one sample sequenced in a study of T cell clonotyping in hematopoietic cell transplantation. TCRdb's table, derived via immunoSEQ multiplex PCR, lists solely in-frame clones and lacks some. The sample includes approximately 20,000 clones, roughly three quarters seen only once; the top ten take roughly 14%. Sequenced material: peripheral blood mononuclear cells. The receptors here all came from a man aged 60-69 years in good health. Some clones in this sample may be carry-over from other donors' samples.

The chain has TRBV28 and TRBJ2-2, with 7 nucleotides matching TRBD2. CDR3 size: 15 residues. The ends lost 5 bases at V and 1 base at J; junction bases unmatched: 4. From germline, CDR1 is MDHEN and CDR2 SYDVKM. Here the CDR3 DNA reads TGTGCCAGCAGTCCCCGCGGGGGGAACACCGGGGAGCTGTTTTTT. Its protein product is CASSPRGGNTGELFF.

The chain has TRBV29-1 and TRBJ2-7; a weak D match, TRBD1 (6 bases). CDR1 and CDR2 from the germline V gene are SQVTM and ANQGSEA. This CDR3 region has 12 residues. The V gene lost 7 bases and the J gene lost 4 bases, with 14 bases spanning the gap. CDR3 bases: TGCAGCGGAGGACAGACCGAGTACGAGCAGTACTTC. It is translated as CSGGQTEYEQYF.

The rearrangement links TRBV7-8 to TRBJ1-5, with D perhaps TRBD1 (5 bases). Trimming pared 1 base from V and 4 bases from J, leaving 11 bases between. The V gene's germline CDR1 is SGHVS and CDR2 FQNEAQ. This CDR3 region has 15 residues. CDR3 protein: CASSLGTGENQPQHF. The CDR3 bases are TGTGCCAGCAGCTTAGGAACAGGAGAAAATCAGCCCCAGCATTTT.

This clone appeared once. The chain is built from TRBV14 and TRBJ1-2; D is possibly TRBD1 (6 bases). CDR1 and CDR2 (germline): SGHDN, FVKESK. The CDR3 is 20 amino acids. V gave up 4 bases and J gave up 2 bases, with 29 bases separating them. As DNA, the CDR3 is TGTGCCAGCAGCCGCTCTCTGCGAGGGGGGCCGCCCGAAACGAACTATGGCTACACCTTC. Its translation is CASSRSLRGGPPETNYGYTF.

In this sample, this clone turned up a few times. The chain employs TRBV6-1 and TRBJ1-1, with D maybe TRBD1 (6 bases). The CDR3 spans 15 residues. V lost 7 bases to trimming and J lost 0 bases, with 15 bases between them. The V gene's germline CDR1 is MNHNS and CDR2 SASEGT. CDR3 DNA: TGTGCCAGCACTCCGCCGGGACACTTGAACACTGAAGCTTTCTTT. Its translation is CASTPPGHLNTEAFF.

The chain links TRBV30 to TRBJ2-5; 7 nucleotides match TRBD1. The CDR3 contains 14 residues. V gave up 8 bases and J gave up 0 bases; unmatched junction bases: 9. Looked up from germline, CDR1 is GTSNPN and CDR2 is SVGIG (reference sequence). Here the CDR3 DNA reads TGTGCCCGCACCGGGACAGAAGACCAAGAGACCCAGTACTTC. Its translation: CARTGTEDQETQYF. Full variable domain (missing parts from reference TRBV30 and TRBJ2-5): SQTIHQWPATLVQPVGSPLSLECTVEGTSNPNLYWYRQAAGRGLQLLFYSVGIGQISSEVPQNLSASRPQDRQFILSSKKLLLSDSGFYLCARTGTEDQETQYFGPGTRLLVL.

Only a few counts were recorded for this clone. The rearrangement uses TRBV29-1 and TRBJ2-1, with D hard to call. This CDR3 comprises 13 residues. Trimming took off 4 bases at V and 4 bases at J, with 11 bases between the two ends. CDR1 is SQVTM and CDR2 is ANQGSEA in the germline V gene. The CDR3 sequence is CSVGGTTYNEQFF. The DNA of the CDR3 is TGCAGCGTTGGAGGCACTACTTACAATGAGCAGTTCTTC.

The CDR3 nucleotides read TGTGCCAGCAGCTTCCGTGACCTCTATGAGCAGTTCTTC. This encodes CASSFRDLYEQFF. The chain has TRBV7-9 and TRBJ2-1; D uncertain. Germline V CDR1 and CDR2: SEHNR, FQNEAQ (reference sequence). The CDR3 consists of 13 residues. V lost 3 bases and J 8 bases, leaving 11 bases between the germline ends.

This clone came up once. This CDR3 reads CASSFQGFRDTQYF. As DNA, the CDR3 is TGTGCCAGCAGCTTCCAGGGTTTCAGGGATACGCAGTATTTT. The chain couples TRBV5-6 to TRBJ2-3; D is possibly TRBD1 (5 bases). This CDR3 contains 14 residues. Germline assignment: CDR1 SGHDT and CDR2 YYEEEE. V lost 2 bases to trimming and J lost 6 bases, with 13 bases between them.

The gene calls are TRBV28 and TRBJ1-1; D might be TRBD1 (6 bases). The germline CDR1 and CDR2 sequences are MDHEN and SYDVKM. The V gene lost 4 bases and the J gene lost 4 bases, with 13 bases spanning the gap. The CDR3 length is 14 residues. This CDR3 reads CASSSQGKSTEAFF. DNA of the CDR3: TGTGCCAGCAGTTCCCAGGGGAAGAGCACTGAAGCTTTCTTT.

The V gene is TRBV6-1, the J gene TRBJ1-4, with D unresolved. In germline, CDR1 is MNHNS, CDR2 SASEGT. V lost 2 bases and J lost 5, with 12 bases in between. The CDR3 has 15 amino acids. CDR3 DNA: TGTGCCAGCAGTGAATCTCCCGTTTTAAATGAAAAACTGTTTTTT. This gives the protein CASSESPVLNEKLFF.

This chain uses TRBV2 with TRBJ1-5, with no clear D. CDR1 and CDR2 from the germline V gene are SNHLY and FYNNEI. Trimming took off 4 bases at V and 7 bases at J, with 14 bases between the two ends. CDR3 length equals 14 residues. CDR3 residues: CASSGPTPGQPQHF. DNA for the CDR3: TGTGCCAGCAGTGGACCGACCCCGGGGCAGCCCCAGCATTTT.

The rearrangement links TRBV4-2 to TRBJ2-6, with 7 bases that match TRBD1. J gave up 0 bases and V 5 bases, and 7 bases lay outside the gene matches. Germline CDR1 LGHNA, CDR2 YNFKEQ. The CDR3 has 17 amino acids. CDR3 protein: CASSSGTVRSGANVLTF. Written as DNA, the CDR3 is TGTGCCAGCAGCTCCGGGACAGTCCGCTCTGGGGCCAACGTCCTGACTTTC.

This clone was detected a few times. The gene calls are TRBV30 and TRBJ2-7, with 8 nucleotides matching TRBD2. Germline V CDR1 and CDR2: GTSNPN, SVGIG (reference sequence). The CDR3 extends over 11 amino acids. The ends lost 4 bases at V and 10 bases at J; junction bases unmatched: 6. Here the CDR3 DNA reads TGTGCCTGGAAGGACGGGGGGGAACAGTACTTC. Its protein product is CAWKDGGEQYF.

CDR3 coding DNA: TGCGCCAGCAGCTTCTGGGGGGCTAGCACAGATACGCAGTATTTT. Residues: CASSFWGASTDTQYF. The chain has TRBV5-1 and TRBJ2-3; possibly TRBD1 or TRBD2 for D (6 bases each). CDR3 length equals 15 residues. The germline gives CDR1 SGHRS, CDR2 YFSETQ. The V gene lost 2 bases and the J gene lost 0 bases, with 10 bases spanning the gap.

The rearrangement links TRBV7-2 to TRBJ1-2; D is uncertain. Trimming cost V 3 bases and J 2 bases, with 10 bases left between them. CDR1 is SGHTA and CDR2 is FQGNSA in the germline V gene. The CDR3 is made up of 14 amino acids. In DNA form, the CDR3 reads TGTGCCAGCAGCTTTCTACGGGGAAACTATGGCTACACCTTC. Translation gives CASSFLRGNYGYTF. The full variable domain, in which reference TRBV7-2 and TRBJ1-2 provide the parts outside the CDR3, is GAGVSQSPSNKVTEKGKDVELRCDPISGHTALYWYRQSLGQGLEFLIYFQGNSAPDKSGLPSDRFSAERTGGSVSTLTIQRTQQEDSAVYLCASSFLRGNYGYTFGSGTRLTVV.

The chain employs TRBV10-3 and TRBJ2-3, with D hard to call. V was cut by 9 bases and J by 6 bases, with 16 bases left in between. Germline CDR1 reads ENHRY; CDR2 reads SYGVKD. The length of the CDR3 is 13 residues. In DNA form, the CDR3 reads TGTGCCATTTCTCCCCTCTCGATTGATACGCAGTATTTT. Protein product: CAISPLSIDTQYF.

The V gene is TRBV19, the J gene TRBJ1-1; 8 bases are shared with TRBD1. After removal of 6 bases from V and 1 base from J, the junction contained 4 bases not matched to a gene. CDR1 and CDR2 (germline): LNHDA, SQIVND (reference sequence). The CDR3 has 14 amino acids. The CDR3 loop is CASSVDRGNTEAFF. For the CDR3, the DNA is TGTGCCAGTAGCGTCGACAGGGGGAACACTGAAGCTTTCTTT.

This clone was seen more than once but under ten times. V gene TRBV27 combines with J gene TRBJ1-1, with TRBD1 matching 7 bases. V lost 6 bases and J lost 1; bases outside the gene matches: 11. CDR1 and CDR2 (germline): MNHEY, SMNVEV (reference sequence). The CDR3 loop spans 16 amino acids. The CDR3 is CASSPLIGGWNTEAFF. CDR3 DNA: TGTGCCAGCAGCCCTCTGATAGGGGGCTGGAACACTGAAGCTTTCTTT.

This clone showed up just once. The gene calls are TRBV9 and TRBJ2-3; D remains unclear. Germline V gene lookup returns CDR1 SGDLS and CDR2 YYNGEE. V dropped 0 bases and J dropped 4 bases, with 6 bases sitting between them. The CDR3 has 13 residues. This CDR3 is CASSVDYSDTQYF. In DNA, the CDR3 is TGTGCCAGCAGCGTAGATTACTCAGATACGCAGTATTTT. Using reference TRBV9 and TRBJ2-3 for the parts outside the CDR3, the full variable domain is DSGVTQTPKHLITATGQRVTLRCSPRSGDLSVYWYQQSLDQGLQFLIQYYNGEERAKGNILERFSAQQFPDLHSELNLSSLELGDSALYFCASSVDYSDTQYFGPGTRLTVL.

The V call is TRBV30, the J call TRBJ1-1; 7 bases map to TRBD1. Germline CDR1 reads GTSNPN; CDR2 reads SVGIG (reference sequence). The CDR3 totals 14 residues. V lost 4 bases to trimming and J lost 5 bases; unmatched junction nucleotides: 10. As DNA, the CDR3 is TGTGCCTGGAAAGTTACAGGGGCCTGGACTGAAGCTTTCTTT. It is translated as CAWKVTGAWTEAFF.

The chain is built from TRBV11-3 and TRBJ2-7; the match to TRBD1 covers 9 bases. The CDR3 has 15 residues. The germline V gene has CDR1 SGHNT and CDR2 YENEEA. V lost 0 bases to trimming and J lost 3 bases; unmatched junction nucleotides: 3. The CDR3 is CASSLEGGQGYEQYF. The DNA for the CDR3 is TGTGCCAGCAGCTTAGAAGGGGGACAGGGCTACGAGCAGTACTTC. Complete variable domain (other parts from reference TRBV11-3 and TRBJ2-7): EAGVVQSPRYKIIEKKQPVAFWCNPISGHNTLYWYLQNLGQGPELLIRYENEEAVDDSQLPKDRFSAERLKGVDSTLKIQPAELGDSAVYLCASSLEGGQGYEQYFGPGTRLTVT.

The rearrangement joins TRBV7-9 to TRBJ2-1; 9 positions agree with TRBD2. Trimming at V came to 4 bases and at J to 0 bases, leaving 4 bases not matched to a gene. Germline V gene data show CDR1 as SEHNR and CDR2 as FQNEAQ (reference sequence). CDR3 size: 16 residues. CDR3 sequence reads: CASSSLAGSSYNEQFF. The CDR3 DNA follows: TGTGCCAGCAGCTCCCTAGCGGGGAGCTCCTACAATGAGCAGTTCTTC. Filled out from reference TRBV7-9 and TRBJ2-1, the complete variable domain reads DTGVSQNPRHKITKRGQNVTFRCDPISEHNRLYWYRQTLGQGPEFLTYFQNEAQLEKSRLLSDRFSAERPKGSFSTLEIQRTEQGDSAMYLCASSSLAGSSYNEQFFGPGTRLTVL.

As regards this clone: An end of the junction differs from the germline gene, which may be a read error. This chain links TRBV25-1 with TRBJ2-1, with 10 bases lining up with TRBD2. Germline V gene sequence: CDR1 MGHDK, CDR2 SYGVNS. This CDR3 contains 14 residues. In DNA form, the CDR3 reads TGTGCCAGCATTGAGTGGGCTAGCGGGAGAGATAGGGTCTTC. It specifies CASIEWASGRDRVF. The complete variable domain, with remaining parts taken from reference TRBV25-1 and TRBJ2-1, reads EADIYQTPRYLVIGTGKKITLECSQTMGHDKMYWYQQDPGMELHLIHYSYGVNSTEKGDLSSESTVSRIRTEHFPLTLESARPSHTSQYLCASIEWASGRDRVFGPGTRLTVL.

Relative to its sample, this clone is large (0.1 to 1%). The chain combines TRBV29-1 with TRBJ1-2, with unresolved D. This CDR3 is built from 10 residues. Germline V CDR1 and CDR2: SQVTM, ANQGSEA. The ends were cut back, 1 base at V and 8 bases at J, with 5 bases in the middle. The CDR3 loop is CSVEGFGYTF. The DNA for the CDR3 is TGCAGCGTTGAAGGGTTCGGCTACACCTTC.

The chain combines TRBV30 with TRBJ2-7; no firm D call. There are 13 residues in the CDR3. The V gene lost 7 bases and the J gene lost 1 base, with 14 bases spanning the gap. The germline V gene has CDR1 GTSNPN and CDR2 SVGIG (reference sequence). CDR3 bases: TGTGCCTCTGTAAAGAGCGATTCCTACGAGCAGTACTTC. Its protein is CASVKSDSYEQYF.

The CDR3 spells CAWSLPPSYEQYF. The CDR3 DNA reads as TGTGCCTGGAGTTTGCCCCCCTCCTACGAGCAGTACTTC. The chain is built from TRBV30 and TRBJ2-7, with D hard to call. Germline CDR1 GTSNPN, CDR2 SVGIG (reference sequence). The CDR3 is 13 residues long. Trimming shortened V by 2 bases and J by 0 bases, and 8 bases separated the two germline ends.

The rearrangement uses TRBV7-8 and TRBJ2-7, with no clear D. Trimming stripped 4 bases from V and 6 bases from J, with 19 bases between. The CDR3 is 15 residues long. Germline V gene data show CDR1 as SGHVS and CDR2 as FQNEAQ. The CDR3 DNA is TGTGCCAGCAGCTCGGCAAAAGGGTCAGACCTCGAGCAGTACTTC. Encoded protein: CASSSAKGSDLEQYF.

The chain is built from TRBV27 and TRBJ1-3; D remains unclear. Trimming pared 8 bases from V and 0 bases from J, leaving 11 bases between. The CDR3 spans 14 residues. CDR1 and CDR2 (germline): MNHEY, SMNVEV (reference sequence). The CDR3 nucleotides are TGTGCCAGCGGCCAGACGCGCTCTGGAAACACCATATATTTT. It codes for CASGQTRSGNTIYF.